These 32 T cell receptor beta chains share one sample of origin, sequenced in a study of blood T cell repertoires in COVID-19. The method was immunoSEQ multiplex PCR; TCRdb's version includes in-frame clones alone and lacks a portion of them. This sample has some 160,000 clones; roughly nine tenths occur once, and the top ten carry roughly 4%. Sample: peripheral blood. The receptors stem from a woman aged 65 to 85 with acute or convalescent COVID-19.

This chain joins TRBV6-2 or TRBV6-3 and TRBJ1-1, with D tentatively TRBD1 (5 bases). The CDR3 runs to 13 residues. CDR1 is MNHEY and CDR2 is SVGEGT in the germline V gene. V shed 1 base and J shed 7 bases, with 10 bases lying between them. The DNA for the CDR3 is TGTGCCAGCAGTTACTTTGGCGGGGGTGAAGCTTTCTTT. Translation: CASSYFGGGEAFF.

This rearrangement joins TRBV5-1 to TRBJ2-3; D not certain. V was pared by 0 bases and J by 1 base, with 9 bases between. Germline V gene data show CDR1 as SGHRS and CDR2 as YFSETQ. This CDR3 spans 15 amino acids. The CDR3 protein is CASSLVGRRTDTQYF. CDR3 nucleotides: TGCGCCAGCAGCTTGGTGGGCAGACGCACAGATACGCAGTATTTT.

The chain uses TRBV4-3 and TRBJ2-3; 7 nucleotides agree with TRBD2. The CDR3 is 16 residues long. Germline V gives CDR1 LGHNA, CDR2 YSLEER. Trimming took 2 bases from V and 2 from J; bases not matched to a gene: 7. As DNA, the CDR3 is TGCGCCAGCAGCCAATGGACGCGGGAGCCCACAGATACGCAGTATTTT. Translating gives CASSQWTREPTDTQYF.

The rearrangement joins TRBV18 to TRBJ2-5, with 8 bases matching TRBD1. Germline V gene sequence: CDR1 KGHSH, CDR2 LQKENI. J was trimmed by 2 bases and V by 5 bases; bases with no gene match: 1. The CDR3 runs 13 residues. This CDR3 reads CASSRTGQETQYF. The CDR3 DNA reads TGTGCCAGCTCAAGGACAGGGCAAGAGACCCAGTACTTC.

The chain joins TRBV4-3 to TRBJ2-2; D is uncertain. V lost 1 base to trimming and J lost 1 base, with 4 bases between them. Germline CDR1 LGHNA, CDR2 YSLEER. The CDR3 runs 14 residues. The CDR3: CASSQAGNTGELFF. CDR3 in DNA: TGCGCCAGCAGCCAAGCAGGGAACACCGGGGAGCTGTTTTTT.

This rearrangement joins TRBV2 to TRBJ1-4, with D perhaps TRBD1 (6 bases). The CDR3 runs to 14 residues. Germline CDR1 reads SNHLY; CDR2 reads FYNNEI. V shed 5 bases and J shed 4 bases, with 11 bases lying between them. CDR3 DNA sequence: TGTGCCAGCAGTCAACAGGGCCTTAATGAAAAACTGTTTTTT. It is translated as CASSQQGLNEKLFF. Together with reference TRBV2 and TRBJ1-4, the CDR3 gives the full variable domain: EPEVTQTPSHQVTQMGQEVILRCVPISNHLYFYWYRQILGQKVEFLVSFYNNEISEKSEIFDDQFSVERPDGSNFTLKIRSTKLEDSAMYFCASSQQGLNEKLFFGSGTQLSVL.

V gene TRBV19 combines with J gene TRBJ2-4; no clear D gene. CDR1 and CDR2 (germline): LNHDA, SQIVND (reference sequence). CDR3 size: 13 residues. Trimming left V 7 bases short and J 6 bases short, with 13 bases between. The CDR3 protein is CASTNRVLNIQYF. CDR3 DNA sequence: TGTGCCAGTACAAACCGGGTCTTAAACATTCAGTACTTC.

CDR3: CASSRRLASRLYEQYF. The CDR3 DNA follows: TGTGCCAGCAGTCGACGACTTGCCTCACGACTCTACGAGCAGTACTTC. The V gene is TRBV6-6, the J gene TRBJ2-7; D ambiguous. Trimming shortened V by 5 bases and J by 3 bases, and 20 bases separated the two germline ends. The CDR3 is 16 residues long. From germline, CDR1 is MNHNY and CDR2 SVGAGI (reference sequence).

The chain recombines TRBV7-2 with TRBJ2-7; a possible D gene is TRBD2 (6 bases). V was trimmed by 1 base and J by 3 bases, leaving 13 bases between them. Germline assignment: CDR1 SGHTA and CDR2 FQGNSA. This CDR3 spans 15 amino acids. CDR3 nucleotides: TGTGCCAGCAGCTTAGAGGGAGGCCCGTTCTACGAGCAGTACTTC. Translation: CASSLEGGPFYEQYF.

This chain joins TRBV4-3 and TRBJ1-6, with D perhaps matching TRBD1 (6 bases). With 4 bases removed from V and 8 bases from J, the gap between germline ends came to 12 bases. The CDR3 totals 14 residues. CDR1 is LGHNA and CDR2 is YSLEER in the germline V gene. CDR3 sequence: CASSPTGRDSPLHF. The CDR3 region has the DNA TGCGCCAGCAGCCCGACAGGACGGGATTCACCCCTCCACTTT.

V is TRBV10-3 and J is TRBJ2-2; 9 nucleotides align to TRBD2. The length of the CDR3 is 15 residues. The trim removed 4 bases at V and 6 bases at J, leaving 6 bases unmatched. Germline-derived CDR1 and CDR2 are ENHRY and SYGVKD. The CDR3 region is CAISVVAGASGELFF. The CDR3 DNA reads TGTGCCATCAGTGTTGTAGCGGGAGCTTCCGGGGAGCTGTTTTTT.

This clone has only a few counts. This chain links TRBV30 with TRBJ2-7, with a tentative D call TRBD2 (5 bases). CDR3 length: 14 residues. Germline V gene data show CDR1 as GTSNPN and CDR2 as SVGIG (reference sequence). V dropped 5 bases and J dropped 4 bases, with 18 bases sitting between them. The CDR3 protein is CAWRGFGRTYEQYF. The CDR3 region has the DNA TGTGCCTGGCGAGGATTTGGGCGGACTTACGAGCAGTACTTC.

The chain couples TRBV21-1 to TRBJ2-1; the D segment call TRBD1 is taken from the table without a DNA check. TRBV21-1 represents a pseudogene. The CDR3 length is 18 residues. The CDR3 DNA sequence: TGTGCCAGCAGCAAACGCCCCCGACAGGGAGTTGGGTACAATGAGCAGTTCTTC. Translated: CASSKRPRQGVGYNEQFF.

The chain joins TRBV20-1 to TRBJ2-7; D possibly corresponds to TRBD2 (6 bases). This CDR3 region has 10 residues. Germline loops: CDR1 DFQATT, CDR2 SNEGSKA (reference sequence). The CDR3 loop reads CSGGSYEQYF. In DNA, the CDR3 is TGCAGCGGGGGATCCTACGAGCAGTACTTC.

The J gene is TRBJ1-1, the V gene TRBV6-1; D is undetermined. Deletions cut 1 base from V and 11 bases from J, with 8 bases between. CDR1 is MNHNS and CDR2 is SASEGT in the germline V gene. The CDR3 is made up of 11 amino acids. The CDR3 coding sequence is TGTGCCAGCAGTGAAGAACCGGGGGCTTTCTTT. It yields the protein CASSEEPGAFF.

J is TRBJ1-1 and V is TRBV2; D not certain. The CDR3 has 13 residues. Germline lookup yields CDR1 SNHLY and CDR2 FYNNEI. Trimming left V 3 bases short and J 1 base short, with 6 bases between. CDR3: CASSERENTEAFF. CDR3 coding DNA: TGTGCCAGCAGTGAGAGGGAGAACACTGAAGCTTTCTTT.

There are a few counts of this clone. The V call is TRBV12-3 or TRBV12-4, the J call TRBJ2-5; the match to TRBD2 covers 7 bases. V was pared by 6 bases and J by 5 bases, with 6 bases of the junction left unmatched. The CDR3 sequence is 13 residues long. CDR3 in amino acids: CASSTSVSETQYF. Written as DNA, the CDR3 is TGTGCCAGCAGCACTAGCGTTTCCGAGACCCAGTACTTC.

This clone was recorded a few times. V gene TRBV15 combines with J gene TRBJ1-4, with D tentatively TRBD1 (6 bases). The CDR3 extends over 16 amino acids. The ends were cut back, 0 bases at V and 0 bases at J, with 8 bases in the middle. Germline V gene sequence: CDR1 LNHNV, CDR2 YYDKDF (reference sequence). The CDR3 reads CATSRETGSTNEKLFF. CDR3 DNA sequence: TGTGCCACCAGCAGAGAGACAGGCTCAACTAATGAAAAACTGTTTTTT.

This chain connects TRBV5-1 to TRBJ1-1; D is ambiguous. The germline CDR1 and CDR2 sequences are SGHRS and YFSETQ. Between the trimmed V and J ends, which lost 0 bases and 1 base, there was a span of 4 bases. The CDR3 sequence is 13 residues long. The CDR3 sequence is CASSLVRNTEAFF. The CDR3 nucleotides are TGCGCCAGCAGCTTGGTTAGGAACACTGAAGCTTTCTTT. The variable domain in full, completed from reference TRBV5-1 and TRBJ1-1, reads KAGVTQTPRYLIKTRGQQVTLSCSPISGHRSVSWYQQTPGQGLQFLFEYFSETQRNKGNFPGRFSGRQFSNSRSEMNVSTLELGDSALYLCASSLVRNTEAFFGQGTRLTVV.

This chain connects TRBV10-3 to TRBJ1-5; a weak D match, TRBD1 (6 bases). The V and J ends lost 0 bases and 5 bases respectively, with 14 bases between them. In germline, CDR1 is ENHRY, CDR2 SYGVKD. The CDR3 sequence is 16 residues long. CDR3 sequence: CAISESGGVGYQPQHF. The CDR3 bases are TGTGCCATCAGTGAGTCAGGGGGGGTAGGTTATCAGCCCCAGCATTTT.

V usage is TRBV9 and J usage is TRBJ2-2; D might be TRBD1 (6 bases). The CDR3 has 16 residues. Trimming took off 0 bases at V and 6 bases at J, with 15 bases between the two ends. Looked up from germline, CDR1 is SGDLS and CDR2 is YYNGEE. In nucleotides, the CDR3 is TGTGCCAGCAGCGTAGCTACGAGGGGGAGCGCCGGGGAGCTGTTTTTT. It encodes CASSVATRGSAGELFF.

This clone was seen a single time. The gene calls are TRBV19 and TRBJ1-2, with D perhaps TRBD1 (5 bases). Germline CDR1 and CDR2: LNHDA and SQIVND (reference sequence). Trimming stripped 6 bases from V and 8 bases from J, with 22 bases between. The CDR3 is made up of 15 amino acids. CDR3 DNA: TGTGCCAGTAGCCCCGTTGACAGACGAGGTGGAGGCTACACCTTC. It yields the protein CASSPVDRRGGGYTF.

The chain employs TRBV9 and TRBJ2-7; the match to TRBD2 covers 8 bases. This CDR3 region has 14 residues. Germline V lookup: CDR1 SGDLS, CDR2 YYNGEE. V dropped 3 bases and J dropped 9; count of bases not matched to a gene: 11. The CDR3 protein is CASSARAGVEWQYF. The CDR3 DNA follows: TGTGCCAGCAGCGCCCGAGCGGGAGTCGAGTGGCAGTACTTC. Full variable domain (rest looked up from reference TRBV9 and TRBJ2-7): DSGVTQTPKHLITATGQRVTLRCSPRSGDLSVYWYQQSLDQGLQFLIQYYNGEERAKGNILERFSAQQFPDLHSELNLSSLELGDSALYFCASSARAGVEWQYFGPGTRLTVT.

This sequence joins TRBV18 and TRBJ1-1, with 7 bases lining up with TRBD1. The CDR3 consists of 13 residues. CDR1 and CDR2 from the germline V gene are KGHSH and LQKENI. The junction had 3 bases not matched to a gene; V was cut back by 5 bases and J by 3 bases. This CDR3 is CASSADRDTEAFF. CDR3 coding DNA: TGTGCCAGCTCAGCCGACAGGGACACTGAAGCTTTCTTT.

This clone came up a few times. This chain links TRBV2 with TRBJ1-5; 7 bases agree with TRBD1. Germline loops: CDR1 SNHLY, CDR2 FYNNEI. Germline trimming cut 1 base from V and 7 bases from J; bases unmatched to any gene: 7. The CDR3 extends over 15 amino acids. This CDR3 is CASSEGQGAGQPQHF. CDR3 nucleotide sequence: TGTGCCAGCAGTGAAGGACAGGGCGCAGGACAGCCCCAGCATTTT.

The chain employs TRBV6-5 and TRBJ2-7, with 9 bases that match TRBD1. Germline lookup yields CDR1 MNHEY and CDR2 SVGAGI. The CDR3 spans 15 residues. The J segment lost 2 bases and the V segment lost 5 bases, leaving 7 bases of the junction unmatched. DNA for the CDR3: TGTGCCAGCAGTCGACACGGGACAGGGACCTACGAGCAGTACTTC. Its protein product is CASSRHGTGTYEQYF.

This chain uses TRBV19 with TRBJ2-2; 7 positions agree with TRBD2. Germline values: CDR1 LNHDA, CDR2 SQIVND (reference sequence). V shed 3 bases, J shed 4 bases, and the junction held 8 bases outside the gene matches. The CDR3 extends over 16 amino acids. CDR3 in DNA: TGTGCCAGTAGTATTCGGACTAGGAGGAGCACCGGGGAGCTGTTTTTT. Translating gives CASSIRTRRSTGELFF. The full variable domain, with the rest looked up from reference TRBV19 and TRBJ2-2, is DGGITQSPKYLFRKEGQNVTLSCEQNLNHDAMYWYRQDPGQGLRLIYYSQIVNDFQKGDIAEGYSVSREKKESFPLTVTSAQKNPTAFYLCASSIRTRRSTGELFFGEGSRLTVL.

The gene calls are TRBV19 and TRBJ2-2; the match to TRBD1 covers 9 bases. Germline V lookup: CDR1 LNHDA, CDR2 SQIVND (reference sequence). This CDR3 has 15 amino acids. V was pared by 3 bases and J by 8 bases, with 7 bases of the junction left unmatched. The CDR3 DNA is TGTGCCAGTAGTATGGATGGGACAGGGAGAGGGGAGCTGTTTTTT. Protein: CASSMDGTGRGELFF. The full variable domain, rest sourced from reference TRBV19 and TRBJ2-2, is DGGITQSPKYLFRKEGQNVTLSCEQNLNHDAMYWYRQDPGQGLRLIYYSQIVNDFQKGDIAEGYSVSREKKESFPLTVTSAQKNPTAFYLCASSMDGTGRGELFFGEGSRLTVL.

The chain carries TRBV3-1 (or the pseudogene TRBV3-2) and TRBJ1-6; possible D gene TRBD1, 6 bases. Trimming removed 3 bases at V and 3 bases at J, with 9 bases between. CDR3 length: 15 residues. CDR1 is LGHDT and CDR2 is YNNKEL in the germline V gene (reference sequence). In DNA, the CDR3 is TGTGCCAGCAGCCACAGACAGGACTATAATTCACCCCTCCACTTT. It specifies CASSHRQDYNSPLHF.

V is TRBV7-2 and J is TRBJ2-7; TRBD2 might be the D (6 bases). Trimming removed 5 bases at V and 3 bases at J, with 14 bases between. This CDR3 has 14 residues. CDR1 is SGHTA, CDR2 FQGNSA, per germline. CDR3 loop: CASSNAGKLYEQYF. The CDR3 DNA is TGTGCCAGCAGCAACGCGGGGAAGCTCTACGAGCAGTACTTC.

The V and J genes are TRBV12-3 or TRBV12-4 and TRBJ1-5; no definite D call. This CDR3 is 12 amino acids long. Trimming pared 6 bases from V and 7 bases from J, leaving 10 bases between. CDR3 nucleotides: TGTGCCAGCAGGGTTGACACCCAGCCCCAGCATTTT. As protein: CASRVDTQPQHF.

The genes are TRBV27 and TRBJ1-2, with a possible D match to TRBD1 (6 bases). This CDR3 spans 13 amino acids. In germline, CDR1 is MNHEY, CDR2 SMNVEV (reference sequence). Trimming shortened V by 3 bases and J by 7 bases, and 12 bases separated the two germline ends. The CDR3 DNA follows: TGTGCCAGCAGTTTGGAAACAGGGTCTGGCTACACCTTC. It translates to CASSLETGSGYTF.